A single sample is the source of the 15 T cell receptor beta chains below, sequenced in a study of shared clonotypes between healthy human individuals. Naive-designated CD8 cells lacked CD45RO, were positively enriched for CCR7, and omitted terminally differentiated effector memory CD45RA+ cells. Repertoires were generated with immunoSEQ multiplex PCR, while TCRdb's copy carries only in-frame clones and drops some. This repertoire shows approximately 840,000 clones, about 96% found once; its top ten account for less than 0.3%. The material sequenced was naive CD8+ T cells sorted from blood. The receptor set was obtained from a man under 40 in good health.

This clone was detected once. The chain couples TRBV7-9 to TRBJ2-1, with 10 bases fitting TRBD2. The germline V gene has CDR1 SEHNR and CDR2 FQNEAQ (reference sequence). V dropped 5 bases and J dropped 4; count of bases not matched to a gene: 11. The CDR3 extends over 17 amino acids. The CDR3 region is CASSGILAGEQYNEQFF. The CDR3 region has the DNA TGTGCCAGCAGCGGAATCCTAGCGGGAGAACAGTACAATGAGCAGTTCTTC.

In this sample, this clone turned up once. The J gene is TRBJ2-7, the V gene TRBV27; no clear D. Looked up from germline, CDR1 is MNHEY and CDR2 is SMNVEV (reference sequence). Trimming took off 0 bases at V and 5 bases at J, with 8 bases between the two ends. The CDR3 extends over 13 amino acids. The CDR3: CASSLSFRNEQYF. In DNA, the CDR3 is TGTGCCAGCAGTTTATCCTTCAGAAACGAGCAGTACTTC.

CDR3 sequence (DNA): TGTGCCAGCAGCTTCGCCGGGACAGGGGGGTACGAGCAGTACTTC. Protein: CASSFAGTGGYEQYF. The V gene is TRBV13, the J gene TRBJ2-7; 11 nucleotides align to TRBD1. This CDR3 is 15 amino acids long. The germline CDR1 and CDR2 sequences are PRHDT and FYEKMQ (reference sequence). The junction had 5 bases not matched to a gene; V was cut back by 3 bases and J by 4 bases.

The chain has TRBV7-9 and TRBJ1-2, with a tentative D call TRBD1 (5 bases). Trimming took 8 bases from V and 5 from J, leaving 18 bases between them. Germline V gives CDR1 SEHNR, CDR2 FQNEAQ (reference sequence). The CDR3 contains 14 residues. DNA of the CDR3: TGTGCCAGCTCTTTCCCCTCGGGGGTTTATGGCTACACCTTC. Protein product: CASSFPSGVYGYTF.

The chain has TRBV14 and TRBJ2-3; TRBD2 matches at 9 bases. V gave up 5 bases and J gave up 4 bases; unmatched junction bases: 10. CDR1 is SGHDN, CDR2 FVKESK, per germline. The CDR3 is made up of 16 amino acids. The CDR3 DNA sequence: TGTGCCAGCAGCTCCCAGCGGGAGGCCCCGGCAGATACGCAGTATTTT. It specifies CASSSQREAPADTQYF.

This clone has just one count. The chain links TRBV6-1 to TRBJ2-7; TRBD2 might be the D (6 bases). The ends were cut back, 8 bases at V and 3 bases at J, with 14 bases in the middle. The CDR3 has 13 amino acids. Germline lookup yields CDR1 MNHNS and CDR2 SASEGT. This CDR3 reads CASRRARVYEQYF. CDR3 coding DNA: TGTGCCAGCCGGAGGGCCAGGGTCTACGAGCAGTACTTC.

This CDR3 reads CASSQWDSVGNEQFF. For the CDR3, the DNA is TGCGCCAGCAGCCAATGGGATAGCGTCGGTAATGAGCAGTTCTTC. The chain is built from TRBV4-1 and TRBJ2-1; TRBD2 might be the D (5 bases). Deletions cut 2 bases from V and 7 bases from J, with 15 bases between. CDR1 is MGHRA, CDR2 YSYEKL, per germline. This CDR3 has 15 residues.

This sequence joins TRBV5-3 and TRBJ2-3, with 7 bases aligning to TRBD2. TRBV5-3 is noted as an ORF with a role that remains uncertain. The CDR3 is 14 amino acids. After removal of 1 base from V and 6 bases from J, the junction contained 5 bases not matched to a gene. This CDR3 reads CARSLRAGEDTQYF. As DNA, the CDR3 is TGTGCCAGAAGCTTGAGGGCGGGAGAGGATACGCAGTATTTT.

The table lists this clone with a count of one. The gene calls are TRBV7-9 and TRBJ2-7; possible D gene TRBD2, 5 bases. The V end was cut by 4 bases, the J end by 4 bases, with 8 bases between. The CDR3 length is 12 residues. Looked up from germline, CDR1 is SEHNR and CDR2 is FQNEAQ (reference sequence). The CDR3 here is CASSSPGYEQYF. In DNA, the CDR3 is TGTGCCAGCAGCTCTCCGGGGTACGAGCAGTACTTC.

The V and J genes are TRBV27 and TRBJ2-2, with D tentatively TRBD2 (5 bases). The CDR3 runs 14 residues. Germline V CDR1 and CDR2: MNHEY, SMNVEV (reference sequence). The germline V and J ends were trimmed by 5 bases and 4 bases, with 11 bases remaining between them. This chain's CDR3 is CASSSVAFTGELFF. The DNA of the CDR3 is TGTGCCAGCAGTAGCGTAGCGTTCACCGGGGAGCTGTTTTTT.

The chain links TRBV7-8 to TRBJ2-1; 7 bases match TRBD2. The V and J ends lost 1 base and 7 bases, in that order; junction bases with no gene match: 1. The V gene's germline CDR1 is SGHVS and CDR2 FQNEAQ. The CDR3 loop spans 13 amino acids. The CDR3 sequence is CASSLGLANEQFF. CDR3 nucleotides: TGTGCCAGCAGCTTAGGACTAGCTAATGAGCAGTTCTTC. Full variable domain (rest looked up from reference TRBV7-8 and TRBJ2-1): GAGVSQSPRYKVAKRGQDVALRCDPISGHVSLFWYQQALGQGPEFLTYFQNEAQLDKSGLPSDRFFAERPEGSVSTLKIQRTQQEDSAVYLCASSLGLANEQFFGPGTRLTVL.

This clone was observed a single time. The chain employs TRBV30 and TRBJ1-2; D is possibly TRBD1 (5 bases). Germline V gene sequence: CDR1 GTSNPN, CDR2 SVGIG (reference sequence). The germline V and J ends were trimmed by 2 bases and 7 bases, with 14 bases remaining between them. CDR3 length equals 13 residues. The CDR3 protein is CAWSWVGVAGYTF. The CDR3 DNA sequence: TGTGCCTGGAGTTGGGTAGGGGTTGCTGGCTACACCTTC.

The J gene is TRBJ1-1, the V gene TRBV6-6; D not resolved. The germline V gene has CDR1 MNHNY and CDR2 SVGAGI (reference sequence). Deletions cut 0 bases from V and 2 bases from J, with 13 bases between. CDR3 length: 16 amino acids. The CDR3 loop reads CASSYSKEPKNTEAFF. CDR3 bases: TGTGCCAGCAGTTACTCGAAGGAGCCTAAAAACACTGAAGCTTTCTTT.

The V call is TRBV6-1, the J call TRBJ1-1; TRBD1 aligns across 9 bases. CDR3 length equals 14 residues. Losses at the gene ends were 5 bases for V and 3 bases for J; bases not matched to a gene: 4. Germline V gene data show CDR1 as MNHNS and CDR2 as SASEGT. DNA of the CDR3: TGTGCCAGCAGTCCAGGACAGGGGTACACTGAAGCTTTCTTT. Translated, it gives CASSPGQGYTEAFF.

The rearrangement links TRBV4-3 to TRBJ2-1, with D perhaps matching TRBD2 (5 bases). CDR1 LGHNA and CDR2 YSLEER come from the germline V gene. V was trimmed by 1 base and J by 10 bases, leaving 11 bases between them. The CDR3 has 13 residues. DNA for the CDR3: TGCGCCAGCAGCCAAGCCGAGGGATGGGAGCAGTTCTTC. Translating it yields CASSQAEGWEQFF.